This TCR beta chain was identified during a study of T-cell memory formation after mild COVID-19. The 5'RACE method, run with constant-segment primers, produced TCR alpha and TCR beta cDNA libraries (carrying sample barcodes and UMIs). TCRdb itself ran the 5' RACE reads through MiXCR, one entry per CDR3 protein. Of around 300,000 distinct CDR3 sequences listed, 12% to 15% were seen once; the top ten hold 20% to 25%. This clonotype was observed a few times. The germline V gene encodes CDR1 SGDLS and CDR2 YYNGEE. Trimming shortened V by 3 bases and J by 7 bases, and 13 bases separated the two germline ends. The CDR3 has 13 amino acids.

The genes are TRBV9 and TRBJ1-1; a weak D match, TRBD1 (6 bases). The sequenced sample was PBMCs or a T cell subset sorted from them (not recorded which). This sequence was found in a man between 18 and 35 years old who had mild COVID-19 (a few samples of this study predate the infection). Cell type and time point are not known. For the CDR3, the DNA is TGTGCCAGCAGCGCACACGACAGGATTGAAGCTTTCTTT. Its protein is CASSAHDRIEAFF. Full variable domain (remainder filled in from reference TRBV9 and TRBJ1-1): DSGVTQTPKHLITATGQRVTLRCSPRSGDLSVYWYQQSLDQGLQFLIQYYNGEERAKGNILERFSAQQFPDLHSELNLSSLELGDSALYFCASSAHDRIEAFFGQGTRLTVV.